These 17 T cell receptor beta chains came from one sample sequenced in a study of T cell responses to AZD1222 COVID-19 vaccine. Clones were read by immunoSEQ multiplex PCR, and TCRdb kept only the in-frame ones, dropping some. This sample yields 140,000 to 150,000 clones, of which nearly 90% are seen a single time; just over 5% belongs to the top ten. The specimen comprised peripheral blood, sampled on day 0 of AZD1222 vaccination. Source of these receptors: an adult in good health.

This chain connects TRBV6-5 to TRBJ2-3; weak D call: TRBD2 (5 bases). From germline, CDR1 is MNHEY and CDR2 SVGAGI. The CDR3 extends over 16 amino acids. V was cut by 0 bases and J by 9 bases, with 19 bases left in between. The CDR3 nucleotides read TGTGCCAGCAGTTACTCGATATCTAGCTATGAGGGCACGCAGTATTTT. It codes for CASSYSISSYEGTQYF.

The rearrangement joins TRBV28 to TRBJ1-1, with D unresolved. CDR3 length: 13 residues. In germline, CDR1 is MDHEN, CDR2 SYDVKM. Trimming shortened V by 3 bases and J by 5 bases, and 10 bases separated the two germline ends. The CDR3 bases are TGTGCCAGCAGTTTCGAAACACATACTGAAGCTTTCTTT. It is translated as CASSFETHTEAFF. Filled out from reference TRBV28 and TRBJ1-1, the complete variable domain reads DVKVTQSSRYLVKRTGEKVFLECVQDMDHENMFWYRQDPGLGLRLIYFSYDVKMKEKGDIPEGYSVSREKKERFSLILESASTNQTSMYLCASSFETHTEAFFGQGTRLTVV.

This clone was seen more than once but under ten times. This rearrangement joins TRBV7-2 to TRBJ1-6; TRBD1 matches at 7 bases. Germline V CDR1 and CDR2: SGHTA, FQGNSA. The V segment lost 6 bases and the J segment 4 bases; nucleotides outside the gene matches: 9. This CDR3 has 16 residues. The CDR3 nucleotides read TGTGCCAGCAGTTCAGACAGGGACACATATAATTCACCCCTCCACTTT. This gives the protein CASSSDRDTYNSPLHF. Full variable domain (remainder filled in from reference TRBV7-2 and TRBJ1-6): GAGVSQSPSNKVTEKGKDVELRCDPISGHTALYWYRQSLGQGLEFLIYFQGNSAPDKSGLPSDRFSAERTGGSVSTLTIQRTQQEDSAVYLCASSSDRDTYNSPLHFGNGTRLTVT.

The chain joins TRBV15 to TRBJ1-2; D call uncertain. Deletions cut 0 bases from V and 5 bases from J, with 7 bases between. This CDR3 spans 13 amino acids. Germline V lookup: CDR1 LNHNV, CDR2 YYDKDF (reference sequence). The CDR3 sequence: CATSRERLYGYTF. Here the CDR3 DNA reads TGTGCCACCAGCAGAGAACGGTTGTATGGCTACACCTTC.

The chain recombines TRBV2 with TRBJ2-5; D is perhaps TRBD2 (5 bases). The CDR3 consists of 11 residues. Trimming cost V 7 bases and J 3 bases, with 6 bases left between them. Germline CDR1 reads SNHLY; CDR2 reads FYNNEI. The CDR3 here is CASTEEETQYF. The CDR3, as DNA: TGTGCCAGCACGGAGGAAGAGACCCAGTACTTC.

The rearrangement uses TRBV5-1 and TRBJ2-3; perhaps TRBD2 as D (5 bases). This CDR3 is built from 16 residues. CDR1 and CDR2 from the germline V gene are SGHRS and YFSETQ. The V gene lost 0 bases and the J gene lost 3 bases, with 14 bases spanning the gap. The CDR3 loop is CASSLGSRGSTDTQYF. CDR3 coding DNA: TGCGCCAGCAGCTTGGGGAGTCGGGGTTCGACAGATACGCAGTATTTT.

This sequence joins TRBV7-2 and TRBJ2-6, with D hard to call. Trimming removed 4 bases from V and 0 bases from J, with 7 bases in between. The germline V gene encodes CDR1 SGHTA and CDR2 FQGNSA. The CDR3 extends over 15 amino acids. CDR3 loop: CASSSRSSGANVLTF. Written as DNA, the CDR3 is TGTGCCAGCAGCTCTAGAAGCTCTGGGGCCAACGTCCTGACTTTC.

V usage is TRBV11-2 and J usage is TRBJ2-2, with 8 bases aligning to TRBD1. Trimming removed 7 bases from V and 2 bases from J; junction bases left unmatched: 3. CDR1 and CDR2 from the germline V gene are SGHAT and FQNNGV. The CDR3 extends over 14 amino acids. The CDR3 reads CASMQGANTGELFF. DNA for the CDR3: TGTGCCAGCATGCAGGGGGCTAACACCGGGGAGCTGTTTTTT.

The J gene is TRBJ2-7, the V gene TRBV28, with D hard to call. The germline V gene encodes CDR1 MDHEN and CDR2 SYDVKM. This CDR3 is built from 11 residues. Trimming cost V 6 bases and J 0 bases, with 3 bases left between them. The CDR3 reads CASRSSYEQYF. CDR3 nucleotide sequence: TGTGCCAGCAGATCCTCCTACGAGCAGTACTTC. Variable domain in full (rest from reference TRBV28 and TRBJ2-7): DVKVTQSSRYLVKRTGEKVFLECVQDMDHENMFWYRQDPGLGLRLIYFSYDVKMKEKGDIPEGYSVSREKKERFSLILESASTNQTSMYLCASRSSYEQYFGPGTRLTVT.

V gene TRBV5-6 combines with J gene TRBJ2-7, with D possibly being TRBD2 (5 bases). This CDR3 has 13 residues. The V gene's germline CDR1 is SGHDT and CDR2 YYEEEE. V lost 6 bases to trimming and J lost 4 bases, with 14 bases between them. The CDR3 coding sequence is TGTGCCAGCACCAAGGAGGTCCCGTACGAGCAGTACTTC. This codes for CASTKEVPYEQYF.

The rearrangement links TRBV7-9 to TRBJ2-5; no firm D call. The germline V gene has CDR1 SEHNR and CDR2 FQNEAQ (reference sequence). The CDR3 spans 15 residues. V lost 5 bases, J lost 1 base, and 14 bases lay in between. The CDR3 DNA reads TGTGCCAGCAGCACCTCATTCGGTCCCCAAGAGACCCAGTACTTC. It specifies CASSTSFGPQETQYF.

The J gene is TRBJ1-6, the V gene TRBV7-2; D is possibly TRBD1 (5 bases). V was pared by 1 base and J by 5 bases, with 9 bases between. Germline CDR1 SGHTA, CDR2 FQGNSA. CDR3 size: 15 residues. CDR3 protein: CASSLGAGNNSPLHF. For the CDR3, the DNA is TGTGCCAGCAGCTTAGGGGCAGGGAATAATTCACCCCTCCACTTT.

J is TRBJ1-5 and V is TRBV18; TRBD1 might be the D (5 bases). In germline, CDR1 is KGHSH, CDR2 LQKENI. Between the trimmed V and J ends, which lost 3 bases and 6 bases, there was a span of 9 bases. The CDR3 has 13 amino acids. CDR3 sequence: CASSPGGSQPQHF. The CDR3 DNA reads TGTGCCAGCTCACCGGGGGGAAGTCAGCCCCAGCATTTT.

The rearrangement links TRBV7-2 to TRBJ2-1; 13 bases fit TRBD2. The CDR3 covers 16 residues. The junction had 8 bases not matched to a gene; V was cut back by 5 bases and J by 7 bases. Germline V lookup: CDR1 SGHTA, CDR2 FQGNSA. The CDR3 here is CASSRTSGSSVNEQFF. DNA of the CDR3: TGTGCCAGCAGCCGGACTAGCGGGAGTTCGGTTAATGAGCAGTTCTTC.

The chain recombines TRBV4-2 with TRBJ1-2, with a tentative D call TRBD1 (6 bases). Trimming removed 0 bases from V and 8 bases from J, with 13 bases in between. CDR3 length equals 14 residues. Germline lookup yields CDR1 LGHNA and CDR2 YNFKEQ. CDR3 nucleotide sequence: TGTGCCAGCAGCCAAGAACGGGGGGCGCGGGGCTACACCTTC. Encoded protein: CASSQERGARGYTF.

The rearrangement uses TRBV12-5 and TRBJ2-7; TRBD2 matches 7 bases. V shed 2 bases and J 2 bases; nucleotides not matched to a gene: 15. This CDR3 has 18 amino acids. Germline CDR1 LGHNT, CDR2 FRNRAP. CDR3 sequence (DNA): TGTGCTAGTGGTTTGCCTCCAGGGACTACACGGAAAACCTACGAGCAGTACTTC. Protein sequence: CASGLPPGTTRKTYEQYF.

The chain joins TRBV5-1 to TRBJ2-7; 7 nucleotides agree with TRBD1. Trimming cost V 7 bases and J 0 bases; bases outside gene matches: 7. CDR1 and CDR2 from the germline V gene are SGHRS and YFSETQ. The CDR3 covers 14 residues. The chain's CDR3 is CASGPTGFSYEQYF. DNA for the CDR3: TGCGCCAGCGGCCCGACAGGGTTCTCCTACGAGCAGTACTTC.